These 3 T cell receptor beta chains were all obtained from the same sample, sequenced in a study of blood T cell repertoires in COVID-19. TCRdb's copy holds only in-frame clones and misses some; the assay was immunoSEQ multiplex PCR. The table records 200,000 to 250,000 clones, 87% of them present only once. The sequencing sample was made of PBMCs or T cells enriched from blood (not recorded which). The source is a woman in her twenties or thirties with acute COVID-19.

The sample holds one count of this clone. V usage is TRBV28 and J usage is TRBJ1-2, with TRBD1 matching over 12 bases. With 8 bases clipped from V and 6 bases from J, the junction kept 10 bases outside the gene matches. The CDR3 runs 15 residues. Germline loops: CDR1 MDHEN, CDR2 SYDVKM. This CDR3 is CASFPAGTGGNGYTF. The CDR3 bases are TGTGCCAGCTTTCCAGCCGGGACAGGGGGCAATGGCTACACCTTC.

CDR3 sequence: CASTSPGMRGNIQYF. DNA for the CDR3: TGTGCCAGTACATCCCCGGGGATGCGAGGAAACATTCAGTACTTC. The chain recombines TRBV19 with TRBJ2-4, with a tentative D call TRBD2 (5 bases). This CDR3 contains 15 residues. Germline CDR1 is LNHDA and CDR2 is SQIVND (reference sequence). V shed 7 bases and J shed 6 bases, with 19 bases lying between them.

The J gene is TRBJ1-2, the V gene TRBV28; D gene unclear. Trimming left V 3 bases short and J 4 bases short, with 9 bases between. The CDR3 is 13 amino acids. Germline loops: CDR1 MDHEN, CDR2 SYDVKM. This CDR3 reads CASSFLRSYGYTF. The CDR3 region has the DNA TGTGCCAGCAGTTTTCTGAGGAGCTATGGCTACACCTTC.